The 27 T cell receptor beta chains below were found in one sample sequenced in a study of blood T cell repertoires in COVID-19. Some clones are missing from TCRdb's copy, which holds only in-frame ones; the method was immunoSEQ multiplex PCR. This table holds about 280,000 clones, roughly 90% found once. Sequenced: peripheral blood. Receptors originate from a man aged 40-55 years with acute or convalescent COVID-19.

This clone was seen only once. The chain employs TRBV27 and TRBJ1-2; TRBD1 aligns across 9 bases. V shed 10 bases and J 4 bases; nucleotides not matched to a gene: 13. The V gene's germline CDR1 is MNHEY and CDR2 SMNVEV (reference sequence). The CDR3 is 15 residues long. The CDR3 region is CATSLVTGGIYGYTF. Written as DNA, the CDR3 is TGTGCCACTTCCCTTGTGACAGGGGGAATCTATGGCTACACCTTC.

This clone was counted once. CDR3 amino acids: CASSQTGSEKLFF. CDR3 in DNA: TGTGCCAGCAGCCAGACCGGGAGTGAAAAACTGTTTTTT. The rearrangement joins TRBV4-2 to TRBJ1-4; D is unclear. Trimming pared 3 bases from V and 7 bases from J, leaving 9 bases between. Germline-derived CDR1 and CDR2 are LGHNA and YNFKEQ. The CDR3 runs 13 residues.

V usage is TRBV6-5 and J usage is TRBJ2-7, with 8 bases identical to TRBD2. Germline CDR1 reads MNHEY; CDR2 reads SVGAGI. V trimming: 6 bases; J trimming: 4 bases; junction bases outside the gene matches: 11. This CDR3 contains 15 residues. The CDR3 here is CASRGQLAAIYEQYF. CDR3 bases: TGTGCCAGCAGGGGACAACTAGCGGCCATTTACGAGCAGTACTTC.

The genes are TRBV7-2 and TRBJ2-1; weak D call: TRBD2 (7 bases). This CDR3 comprises 13 residues. V was shortened by 3 bases and J by 6 bases, with 9 bases between the two germline ends. CDR1 is SGHTA, CDR2 FQGNSA, per germline. Here the CDR3 reads CASSFGGPNEQFF. CDR3 sequence (DNA): TGTGCCAGCAGCTTCGGGGGGCCCAATGAGCAGTTCTTC.

The V call is TRBV5-5, the J call TRBJ2-3, with 8 bases aligning to TRBD2. The germline gives CDR1 SGHKS, CDR2 YYEKEE (reference sequence). The CDR3 runs 15 residues. V lost 4 bases and J lost 2; bases outside the gene matches: 6. CDR3 in DNA: TGTGCCAGCAGCCTTAGCGGGGCATACACAGATACGCAGTATTTT. Its protein product is CASSLSGAYTDTQYF.

The chain couples TRBV24-1 to TRBJ2-1; the D gene is possibly TRBD2 (6 bases). Trimming took 4 bases from V and 0 from J, leaving 12 bases between them. Germline CDR1 KGHDR, CDR2 SFDVKD. The CDR3 contains 16 residues. In DNA, the CDR3 is TGTGCCACCAGTGACAATGTAGCGGCCTCCTACAATGAGCAGTTCTTC. It yields the protein CATSDNVAASYNEQFF.

The rearrangement links TRBV11-1 to TRBJ1-2; TRBD1 aligns across 8 bases. With 5 bases clipped from V and 3 bases from J, the junction kept 8 bases outside the gene matches. The CDR3 sequence is 15 residues long. Germline V gives CDR1 SGHAT, CDR2 FQDESV (reference sequence). Here the CDR3 DNA reads TGTGCCAGCAGCCACCGGACAGGGAGGGACTATGGCTACACCTTC. Protein product: CASSHRTGRDYGYTF.

This clone was picked up a small number of times. Additional DNA sequences in this sample encode the identical CDR3. The genes are TRBV5-1 and TRBJ1-2; D gene uncertain. Germline V gene sequence: CDR1 SGHRS, CDR2 YFSETQ. V was shortened by 0 bases and J by 0 bases, with 6 bases between the two germline ends. There are 14 residues in the CDR3. In DNA form, the CDR3 reads TGCGCCAGCAGCTTGGACAGCACTAACTATGGCTACACCTTC. This encodes CASSLDSTNYGYTF.

The chain joins TRBV5-4 to TRBJ1-4; TRBD1 matches at 9 bases. Losses at the gene ends were 9 bases for V and 6 bases for J; bases not matched to a gene: 6. Germline-derived CDR1 and CDR2 are SGHNT and YYREEE (reference sequence). The CDR3 loop spans 13 amino acids. The CDR3 sequence is CATRWTGDEKLFF. DNA for the CDR3: TGTGCCACCAGATGGACAGGGGATGAAAAACTGTTTTTT.

The CDR3, as DNA: TGTGCCAGCAGTGAAGCGGGAGGGGATCAGCCCCAGCATTTT. Protein: CASSEAGGDQPQHF. This rearrangement joins TRBV6-1 to TRBJ1-5; D may be TRBD1 (5 bases). CDR1 and CDR2 (germline): MNHNS, SASEGT. Deletions cut 0 bases from V and 5 bases from J, with 8 bases between. This CDR3 has 14 amino acids.

The rearrangement links TRBV28 to TRBJ1-2, with TRBD1 matching over 8 bases. There are 11 residues in the CDR3. Per the germline V gene, CDR1 is MDHEN and CDR2 is SYDVKM. V was clipped by 9 bases and J by 4 bases; unmatched bases: 1. The CDR3: CASDRGYGYTF. CDR3 bases: TGTGCCAGTGACAGGGGCTATGGCTACACCTTC.

This clone came up a few times. The V call is TRBV5-4, the J call TRBJ2-7; D gene ambiguous. This CDR3 region has 14 residues. V shed 0 bases and J shed 3 bases, with 10 bases lying between them. The germline CDR1 and CDR2 sequences are SGHNT and YYREEE (reference sequence). CDR3 DNA sequence: TGTGCCAGCAGCTTGGAATTTGACATCTACGAGCAGTACTTC. This translates into CASSLEFDIYEQYF.

This chain uses TRBV5-5 with TRBJ1-6; D remains ambiguous. Deletions cut 2 bases from V and 7 bases from J, with 13 bases between. This CDR3 contains 15 residues. The V gene's germline CDR1 is SGHKS and CDR2 YYEKEE (reference sequence). The CDR3: CASSFPGYKNSPLHF. The CDR3, as DNA: TGTGCCAGCAGCTTTCCAGGTTACAAAAATTCACCCCTCCACTTT.

The chain combines TRBV5-6 with TRBJ2-2, with D perhaps TRBD2 (6 bases). Looked up from germline, CDR1 is SGHDT and CDR2 is YYEEEE. Trimming pared 3 bases from V and 5 bases from J, leaving 20 bases between. The CDR3 covers 17 residues. Written as DNA, the CDR3 is TGTGCCAGCAGCTACCAATGGGGAAGGGGAGGAACCGGGGAGCTGTTTTTT. Protein sequence: CASSYQWGRGGTGELFF.

This chain uses TRBV18 with TRBJ1-5; D is uncertain. Trimming stripped 2 bases from V and 9 bases from J, with 14 bases between. Per germline, CDR1 KGHSH and CDR2 LQKENI. This CDR3 has 14 residues. The DNA of the CDR3 is TGTGCCAGCTCACCAGCGGGGAGAGCTGGGCCCCAGCATTTT. Its translation: CASSPAGRAGPQHF.

The chain recombines TRBV12-5 with TRBJ1-2, with 8 bases matching TRBD1. The CDR3 covers 17 residues. Per the germline V gene, CDR1 is LGHNT and CDR2 is FRNRAP. J lost 4 bases, V lost 4 bases, and 14 bases had no gene match. CDR3 in DNA: TGTGCTAGTGGTTCCGGGACAGGCAGCGAATGGAGCTATGGCTACACCTTC. Translating gives CASGSGTGSEWSYGYTF.

The rearrangement uses TRBV19 and TRBJ2-1, with D maybe TRBD1 (7 bases). The CDR3 covers 17 residues. V was clipped by 2 bases and J by 7 bases, with 21 bases between them. CDR1 and CDR2 from the germline V gene are LNHDA and SQIVND (reference sequence). CDR3 region: CASSIYGNRGGKNEQFF. The DNA for the CDR3 is TGTGCCAGTAGTATATATGGTAACAGGGGAGGAAAGAATGAGCAGTTCTTC.

This chain links TRBV2 with TRBJ2-2, with 7 nucleotides matching TRBD2. The CDR3 sequence is 12 residues long. Germline values: CDR1 SNHLY, CDR2 FYNNEI. Trimming removed 8 bases from V and 3 bases from J; junction bases left unmatched: 0. The CDR3 is CASGGDTGELFF. As DNA, the CDR3 is TGTGCCAGCGGGGGGGACACCGGGGAGCTGTTTTTT.

The rearrangement joins TRBV6-5 to TRBJ1-1; 8 positions match TRBD1. V shed 8 bases and J 2 bases; nucleotides not matched to a gene: 7. Germline values: CDR1 MNHEY, CDR2 SVGAGI. The CDR3 is made up of 14 amino acids. This CDR3 reads CASQGASRNTEAFF. The DNA of the CDR3 is TGTGCCAGCCAGGGGGCGTCGAGAAACACTGAAGCTTTCTTT.

This chain uses TRBV6-1 with TRBJ1-5, with D hard to call. The ends were cut back, 1 base at V and 5 bases at J, with 6 bases in the middle. CDR3 length: 13 amino acids. Germline CDR1 reads MNHNS; CDR2 reads SASEGT. The CDR3 here is CASSEVLDQPQHF. CDR3 nucleotide sequence: TGTGCCAGCAGTGAAGTACTGGATCAGCCCCAGCATTTT.

The CDR3 sequence: CASSQQGSVWWYEQYF. The CDR3 coding sequence is TGTGCCAGCAGCCAACAGGGATCAGTTTGGTGGTACGAGCAGTACTTC. The chain recombines TRBV14 with TRBJ2-7, with a tentative D call TRBD1 (5 bases). The CDR3 totals 16 residues. V was cut by 2 bases and J by 4 bases, with 18 bases left in between. Germline CDR1 reads SGHDN; CDR2 reads FVKESK.

This sequence joins TRBV7-3 and TRBJ1-2; D might be TRBD1 (6 bases). With 1 base removed from V and 8 bases from J, the gap between germline ends came to 11 bases. The CDR3 runs 13 residues. In germline, CDR1 is SGHTA, CDR2 FQGTGA. The CDR3 nucleotides read TGTGCCAGCAGCTTAAACAGGGCAGAGGGCTACACCTTC. Translation: CASSLNRAEGYTF.

In its sample, this clone was seen a few times. J is TRBJ2-5 and V is TRBV16; D is perhaps TRBD2 (5 bases). V lost 2 bases, J lost 1 base, and 26 bases lay in between. CDR1 is KGHSY, CDR2 FQNENV, per germline. The length of the CDR3 is 20 residues. CDR3 nucleotide sequence: TGTGCCAGCAGCCAAAATAGGGAGCCTTTAACGGGTGAAGTCCAAGAGACCCAGTACTTC. Translation gives CASSQNREPLTGEVQETQYF.

This clone was seen only a few times. The gene calls are TRBV27 and TRBJ2-3; 9 nucleotides line up with TRBD2. The germline gives CDR1 MNHEY, CDR2 SMNVEV (reference sequence). Trimming removed 7 bases from V and 3 bases from J; junction bases left unmatched: 5. This CDR3 comprises 14 residues. This CDR3 reads CASKLAGPTDTQYF. CDR3 nucleotides: TGTGCCAGCAAGCTAGCGGGACCAACAGATACGCAGTATTTT.

The CDR3 is CASSLDRGRGYF. In DNA, the CDR3 is TGCGCCAGCAGCTTGGACAGGGGGCGTGGGTATTTT. This sequence joins TRBV5-1 and TRBJ2-3, with 9 bases lining up with TRBD1. The V segment lost 0 bases and the J segment 14 bases; nucleotides outside the gene matches: 4. The CDR3 is 12 residues long. Looked up from germline, CDR1 is SGHRS and CDR2 is YFSETQ. Based on the CDR3 plus reference TRBV5-1 and TRBJ2-3, the full variable domain is KAGVTQTPRYLIKTRGQQVTLSCSPISGHRSVSWYQQTPGQGLQFLFEYFSETQRNKGNFPGRFSGRQFSNSRSEMNVSTLELGDSALYLCASSLDRGRGYFGPGTRLTVL.

The chain carries TRBV19 and TRBJ2-2, with D perhaps TRBD1 (6 bases). Per the germline V gene, CDR1 is LNHDA and CDR2 is SQIVND (reference sequence). The CDR3 consists of 16 residues. Between the trimmed V and J ends, which lost 3 bases and 3 bases, there was a span of 14 bases. CDR3: CASSIPSGQYTGELFF. CDR3 nucleotide sequence: TGTGCCAGTAGTATTCCTTCCGGACAGTACACCGGGGAGCTGTTTTTT.

This chain links TRBV9 with TRBJ2-7; 12 positions match TRBD2. V lost 0 bases, J lost 3 bases, and 10 bases stayed unmatched. Germline lookup yields CDR1 SGDLS and CDR2 YYNGEE. The CDR3 loop spans 18 amino acids. CDR3 region: CASSVGPTSGGSFYEQYF. CDR3 nucleotide sequence: TGTGCCAGCAGCGTAGGGCCGACTAGCGGGGGATCTTTCTACGAGCAGTACTTC.